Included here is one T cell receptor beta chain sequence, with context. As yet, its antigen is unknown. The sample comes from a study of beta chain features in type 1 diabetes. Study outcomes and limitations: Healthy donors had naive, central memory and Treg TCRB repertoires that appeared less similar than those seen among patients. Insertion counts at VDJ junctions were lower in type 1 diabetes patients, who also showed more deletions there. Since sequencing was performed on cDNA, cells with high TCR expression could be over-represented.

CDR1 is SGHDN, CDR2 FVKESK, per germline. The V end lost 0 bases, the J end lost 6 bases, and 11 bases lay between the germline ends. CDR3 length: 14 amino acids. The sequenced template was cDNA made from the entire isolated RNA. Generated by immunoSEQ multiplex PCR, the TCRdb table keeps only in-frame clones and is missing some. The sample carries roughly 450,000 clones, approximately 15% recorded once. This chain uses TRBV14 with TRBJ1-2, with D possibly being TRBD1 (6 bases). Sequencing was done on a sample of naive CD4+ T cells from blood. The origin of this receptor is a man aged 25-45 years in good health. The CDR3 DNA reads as TGTGCCAGCAGCCAAGATCTCGGGGGCAATGGCTACACCTTC. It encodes CASSQDLGGNGYTF. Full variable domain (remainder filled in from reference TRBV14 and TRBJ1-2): EAGVTQFPSHSVIEKGQTVTLRCDPISGHDNLYWYRRVMGKEIKFLLHFVKESKQDESGMPNNRFLAERTGGTYSTLKVQPAELEDSGVYFCASSQDLGGNGYTFGSGTRLTVV.